This T cell receptor beta chain was recorded in a study of a mutant IDH1 vaccine in newly diagnosed glioma. The wider study: Beginning 4-6 weeks after radiotherapy alone, or with temozolomide cycles, vaccination took place.

The time point here: week 23, last vaccination. Doses comprised 300 ug of mutant IDH1 20-mer peptide each, plus topical imiquimod. Only in-frame clones appear in the TCRdb table, and some are missing; sequencing was by immunoSEQ multiplex PCR. The repertoire holds around 40,000 clones, with less than 85% as singletons. This clone has only a few counts. Antigen: not known. With 5 bases removed from V and 2 bases from J, the gap between germline ends came to 6 bases. CDR1 and CDR2 (germline): GTSNPN, SVGIG (reference sequence). The length of the CDR3 is 12 residues. Specimen: PBMCs, collected from a glioma patient whose treatment included an IDH1 peptide vaccine. This TCR derives from a woman younger than 35 with glioma. Some clones in this sample may be carry-over from other donors' samples. The chain joins TRBV30 to TRBJ2-2; D is tentatively TRBD1 or TRBD2 (5 bases each). The DNA for the CDR3 is TGTGCCTGGGGGGGTAACACCGGGGAGCTGTTTTTT. Translating gives CAWGGNTGELFF.